This T cell receptor (beta chain) came from a study of T cells in pancreatic ductal adenocarcinoma. Study-level results: Unique clonotypes were 7.5 to 8.5-fold more numerous in blood than in tumor. Enrichment of CD45RO+ effector over naive T cells in tumors may bias clonality. No significant tumor-blood clonality difference; means were about 0.11 and 0.072.

V was pared by 5 bases and J by 9 bases, with 21 bases between. Germline-derived CDR1 and CDR2 are SGHVS and FQNEAQ. The CDR3 loop spans 15 amino acids. No neoadjuvant therapy was given to the selected pancreatic ductal adenocarcinoma patients before their surgery. Data came from immunoSEQ multiplex PCR; TCRdb stores just in-frame clones and leaves some out. Among 15,000 to 20,000 clones listed, 88% were seen once. Note on this clone: Its antigen is still unknown.

The sequence derives from a human donor with pancreatic ductal adenocarcinoma. J is TRBJ2-3 and V is TRBV7-8; TRBD2 is a possible D gene (5 bases). The source material was PBMCs. The CDR3 protein is CASSQTTSASSTQYF. The CDR3 region has the DNA TGTGCCAGCAGCCAGACCACATCAGCTAGCTCAACGCAGTATTTT.